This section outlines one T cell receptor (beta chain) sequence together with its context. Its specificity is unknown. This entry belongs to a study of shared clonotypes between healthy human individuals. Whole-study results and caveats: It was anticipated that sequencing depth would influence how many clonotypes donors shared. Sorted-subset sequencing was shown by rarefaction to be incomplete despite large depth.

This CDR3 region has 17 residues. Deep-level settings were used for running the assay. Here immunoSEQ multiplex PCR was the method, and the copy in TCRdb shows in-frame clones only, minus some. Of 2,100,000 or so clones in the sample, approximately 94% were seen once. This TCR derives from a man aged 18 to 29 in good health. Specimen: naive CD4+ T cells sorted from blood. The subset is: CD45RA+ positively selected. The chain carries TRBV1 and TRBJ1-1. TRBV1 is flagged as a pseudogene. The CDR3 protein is CTSSPISSGRTNTEAFF. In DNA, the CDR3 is TGCACCAGCAGCCCGATTTCCTCGGGACGCACGAACACTGAAGCTTTCTTT.